This entry describes one T cell receptor beta chain. Its recognized antigen is unknown. There are no base qualities to consult, and no much larger clone falls within one base. The donors belonged to the validation cohort of around 110 subjects, which was separate from the 666-subject first cohort. Preparation of the library involved the immunoSEQ multiplex PCR assay. As for the original processing: A statistical classification framework was built for diagnosing cytomegalovirus status from the catalog of TCR beta chain sequences. TCRdb took this table from immuneACCESS and kept in-frame rearrangements with V and J called. Such tables lack part of the clones; where checked against another copy, unresolved V genes explain under half of the gap, and the rest is unexplained. That table supplies the V and J calls and clone size; D and trimming were determined from the DNA. For this sample there are around 150,000 clones; about 88% appear just once. The leading ten clones occupy about 2.3% of the sample.

The sample is drawn from a study of cytomegalovirus exposure and HLA in healthy donors (TCRdb year 2017). Regarding the complete study: The roughly 700 repertoires of the first cohort and the 120 validation repertoires were produced on the same platform, according to a later analysis. The study aimed to test whether signatures of past pathogen exposure could be identified by cataloging public T cell receptors. The study combined high-throughput TCR immunosequencing, statistical association of individual TCRs with disease status, and machine learning to predict cytomegalovirus infection status. In addition to the first cohort of 666 subjects, a separate validation cohort of some 120 different subjects was used. What the authors observed across the whole study: It was suggested by the authors that the approach could potentially be generalized to other disease states and immunological phenotypes. Most TCR sequences were observed very rarely across donors, whereas some public TCRs were present in many individuals. The study listed 150 to 200 TCR beta chains as associated with cytomegalovirus. In vitro tests confirmed that a few of the cytomegalovirus-associated TCR beta chains recognize cytomegalovirus antigens. A later analysis lacked HLA typing for the validation cohort, so it scored co-occurrence in that cohort across all 120 or so repertoires. Of the cluster scores, approximately 95% were above 0 in a later analysis, which found that TCRs clustered in the first cohort also tended to co-occur in the 95 to 150 validation repertoires. The classifier was reported to diagnose cytomegalovirus status with high specificity and sensitivity in both the original and validation cohorts.

V loses 6 bases at its end and J loses 2 bases; junction bases beyond the gene matches: 6. Inclusive of the bounding cysteine and phenylalanine, the CDR3 is 15 residues long. The entry retains the CDR3 DNA only, 45 bases that are in frame from base 1. The CDR1 and CDR2 encoded by the germline V gene are MNHEY and SVGAGI. The sample comprised PBMCs. This TCR was recovered from a woman between 18 and 29 years old in good health and CMV-seronegative. The rearranged segments are TRBV6-5 and TRBJ2-1; 8 bases in the junction line up with TRBD1. The CDR3 reads as follows: CASSIDRGPYNEQFF. The bases read TGTGCCAGCAGCATCGACAGGGGCCCCTACAATGAGCAGTTCTTC.